A single sample is the source of the 29 T cell receptor beta chains below, sequenced in a study of brain T cells in children with intractable seizures. Data came from immunoSEQ multiplex PCR; TCRdb stores just in-frame clones and leaves some out. Found here are 80,000 or so clones, around nine tenths of them singletons; the top ten hold 20% to 25%. The source material was peripheral blood, sampled at surgery. The receptor source for this set is a girl aged 2-10 years with Rasmussen encephalitis and intractable seizures.

The count of this clone is one. The chain combines TRBV6-6 with TRBJ2-1; 13 nucleotides agree with TRBD2. Per germline, CDR1 MNHNY and CDR2 SVGAGI (reference sequence). This CDR3 contains 14 residues. With 10 bases clipped from V and 5 bases from J, the junction kept 5 bases outside the gene matches. The CDR3 loop reads CATGTSGTDNEQFF. The CDR3 nucleotides are TGTGCCACCGGGACTAGCGGGACTGACAATGAGCAGTTCTTC.

The J gene is TRBJ1-4, the V gene TRBV7-9, with D hard to call. The V end lost 5 bases, the J end lost 8 bases, and 3 bases lay between the germline ends. This CDR3 comprises 10 residues. CDR1 SEHNR and CDR2 FQNEAQ come from the germline V gene (reference sequence). CDR3 sequence reads: CASSREKLFF. The CDR3 DNA reads as TGTGCCAGCAGCAGGGAAAAACTGTTTTTT.

The chain carries TRBV28 and TRBJ1-3, with D unclear. Germline V CDR1 and CDR2: MDHEN, SYDVKM. The CDR3 has 15 residues. Between the trimmed V and J ends, which lost 2 bases and 2 bases, there was a span of 10 bases. For the CDR3, the DNA is TGTGCCAGCAGTTTAGCCCCAGCCCCTGGAAACACCATATATTTT. Translation gives CASSLAPAPGNTIYF.

The rearrangement uses TRBV28 and TRBJ1-5; 7 positions match TRBD1. V gave up 7 bases and J gave up 4 bases; unmatched junction bases: 4. The CDR3 has 13 residues. The germline CDR1 and CDR2 sequences are MDHEN and SYDVKM. The CDR3 sequence is CASTGQVNQPQHF. The CDR3 nucleotides are TGTGCCAGCACAGGACAGGTGAATCAGCCCCAGCATTTT.

The rearrangement joins TRBV27 to TRBJ2-3; D is possibly TRBD1 (6 bases). The CDR3 contains 14 residues. From germline, CDR1 is MNHEY and CDR2 SMNVEV (reference sequence). V gave up 8 bases and J gave up 5 bases, with 17 bases separating them. This chain's CDR3 is CASARQAVGDTQYF. The CDR3 DNA sequence: TGTGCCAGCGCACGACAGGCGGTCGGAGATACGCAGTATTTT.

The V gene is TRBV19, the J gene TRBJ1-1; no reliable D call. CDR1 and CDR2 from the germline V gene are LNHDA and SQIVND (reference sequence). The CDR3 has 13 residues. The V and J ends lost 2 bases and 5 bases respectively, with 9 bases between them. Written as DNA, the CDR3 is TGTGCCAGTAGTATAAGTTCAGCAACTGAAGCTTTCTTT. This gives the protein CASSISSATEAFF.

CDR3 in DNA: TGTGCCAGCAGTGAAATAGGCGATGAGCAGTTCTTC. This codes for CASSEIGDEQFF. The chain is built from TRBV6-1 and TRBJ2-1, with D uncertain. The V gene's germline CDR1 is MNHNS and CDR2 SASEGT. The CDR3 covers 12 residues. V gave up 2 bases and J gave up 8 bases, with 7 bases separating them.

The chain joins TRBV12-5 to TRBJ2-7; D gene unclear. From germline, CDR1 is LGHNT and CDR2 FRNRAP. The CDR3 runs 12 residues. V was trimmed by 6 bases and J by 5 bases, leaving 11 bases between them. This CDR3 is CASGLVYNEQYF. Written as DNA, the CDR3 is TGTGCTAGTGGACTTGTATACAACGAGCAGTACTTC. The full variable domain, with the rest looked up from reference TRBV12-5 and TRBJ2-7, is DARVTQTPRHKVTEMGQEVTMRCQPILGHNTVFWYRQTMMQGLELLAYFRNRAPLDDSGMPKDRFSAEMPDATLATLKIQPSEPRDSAVYFCASGLVYNEQYFGPGTRLTVT.

V usage is TRBV21-1 and J usage is TRBJ2-2; the D call in the table, TRBD1, was not verified against the DNA. TRBV21-1 has pseudogene status. This CDR3 comprises 17 residues. The CDR3 DNA sequence: TGTGCCAGCAGCTGGCCCGACAGGGCATTTGGAACCGGGGAGCTGTTTTTT. It translates to CASSWPDRAFGTGELFF.

The J gene is TRBJ2-2, the V gene TRBV12-3 or TRBV12-4; TRBD2 matches 7 bases. V lost 4 bases, J lost 6 bases, and 2 bases stayed unmatched. The CDR3 is 13 residues long. CDR3 in amino acids: CASSWTRSGELFF. CDR3 DNA: TGTGCCAGCAGTTGGACTAGATCCGGGGAGCTGTTTTTT.

The chain recombines TRBV30 with TRBJ1-2; possibly TRBD1 for D (5 bases). Germline-derived CDR1 and CDR2 are GTSNPN and SVGIG (reference sequence). Between the trimmed V and J ends, which lost 5 bases and 8 bases, there was a span of 18 bases. The CDR3 sequence is 13 residues long. The DNA for the CDR3 is TGTGCCTGGTTTCCCCTACGGGGGTTGGGCTACACCTTC. It codes for CAWFPLRGLGYTF.

The chain combines TRBV19 with TRBJ2-5; no reliable D call. CDR1 LNHDA and CDR2 SQIVND come from the germline V gene (reference sequence). The CDR3 length is 15 residues. Between the trimmed V and J ends, which lost 10 bases and 3 bases, there was a span of 21 bases. In DNA form, the CDR3 reads TGTGCCACCTCTCAGCCCCCGGGTCGAAAAGAGACCCAGTACTTC. This codes for CATSQPPGRKETQYF.

This chain uses TRBV18 with TRBJ2-1; 7 bases match TRBD1. With V trimmed by 3 bases and J by 4 bases, 12 bases remained unmatched. CDR1 and CDR2 (germline): KGHSH, LQKENI. This CDR3 is 17 amino acids long. The CDR3 nucleotides read TGTGCCAGCTCACCCTTCTCCCGGGACAGTTCTTACAATGAGCAGTTCTTC. Amino acids: CASSPFSRDSSYNEQFF.

The V and J genes are TRBV14 and TRBJ1-1; 9 bases line up with TRBD1. Trimming at V came to 2 bases and at J to 3 bases, leaving 13 bases not matched to a gene. The germline gives CDR1 SGHDN, CDR2 FVKESK. The CDR3 covers 18 residues. In nucleotides, the CDR3 is TGTGCCAGCAGCCAATTCCGGGGACAGGGATTTGGGGACACTGAAGCTTTCTTT. The encoded protein is CASSQFRGQGFGDTEAFF.

V usage is TRBV3-1 (or the pseudogene TRBV3-2) and J usage is TRBJ2-2; D gene unclear. Germline loops: CDR1 LGHDT, CDR2 YNNKEL (reference sequence). The length of the CDR3 is 12 residues. Between the trimmed V and J ends, which lost 3 bases and 7 bases, there was a span of 6 bases. CDR3 in DNA: TGTGCCAGCAGCCAGGATGGCGGGGAGCTGTTTTTT. Translating it yields CASSQDGGELFF.

V gene TRBV11-1 combines with J gene TRBJ2-5; 11 positions agree with TRBD2. The ends lost 5 bases at V and 1 base at J; junction bases unmatched: 6. Per germline, CDR1 SGHAT and CDR2 FQDESV (reference sequence). CDR3 length equals 16 residues. The CDR3 DNA reads TGTGCCAGCAGCCAATCGGGACTAGCGGCCCAAGAGACCCAGTACTTC. It specifies CASSQSGLAAQETQYF.

This clone occurred once. The chain recombines TRBV24-1 with TRBJ1-1; TRBD1 is a possible D gene (6 bases). The CDR3 extends over 14 amino acids. V was shortened by 4 bases and J by 5 bases, with 13 bases between the two germline ends. CDR1 and CDR2 from the germline V gene are KGHDR and SFDVKD. CDR3 protein: CATSDRGGSTEAFF. DNA of the CDR3: TGTGCCACCAGTGACAGGGGCGGGAGTACTGAAGCTTTCTTT.

The gene calls are TRBV29-1 and TRBJ1-1, with a possible D match to TRBD1 (5 bases). The CDR3 length is 12 residues. V shed 4 bases and J shed 10 bases, with 16 bases lying between them. In germline, CDR1 is SQVTM, CDR2 ANQGSEA. The CDR3 DNA is TGCAGCGTTGGGACACCAGAACGGGGAGCTTTCTTT. This translates into CSVGTPERGAFF.

The chain is built from TRBV29-1 and TRBJ1-2; D remains ambiguous. CDR3 length: 15 amino acids. CDR1 and CDR2 (germline): SQVTM, ANQGSEA. V shed 0 bases and J shed 1 base, with 12 bases lying between them. This chain's CDR3 is CSVEEGRELNYGYTF. The DNA of the CDR3 is TGCAGCGTTGAAGAAGGAAGGGAACTTAACTATGGCTACACCTTC.

The CDR3 reads CASSDPAGAGYEQYF. DNA of the CDR3: TGTGCCAGCAGTGACCCTGCTGGAGCGGGTTACGAGCAGTACTTC. The chain is built from TRBV2 and TRBJ2-7, with D perhaps matching TRBD2 (6 bases). V dropped 3 bases and J dropped 4 bases, with 16 bases sitting between them. CDR1 is SNHLY and CDR2 is FYNNEI in the germline V gene. The length of the CDR3 is 15 residues.

The V gene is TRBV5-4, the J gene TRBJ1-1; 7 nucleotides agree with TRBD1. CDR1 is SGHNT and CDR2 is YYREEE in the germline V gene (reference sequence). The V gene end was trimmed by 3 bases and the J gene end by 1 base; junction bases not matched to a gene: 6. CDR3 length: 15 amino acids. CDR3 coding DNA: TGTGCCAGCAGCTCGCCCGACAGGGCGAACACTGAAGCTTTCTTT. It codes for CASSSPDRANTEAFF. The variable domain in full, with the rest retrieved from reference TRBV5-4 and TRBJ1-1, is ETGVTQSPTHLIKTRGQQVTLRCSSQSGHNTVSWYQQALGQGPQFIFQYYREEENGRGNFPPRFSGLQFPNYSSELNVNALELDDSALYLCASSSPDRANTEAFFGQGTRLTVV.

This chain joins TRBV6-5 and TRBJ1-1; TRBD1 might be the D (5 bases). The CDR3 consists of 14 residues. Germline V lookup: CDR1 MNHEY, CDR2 SVGAGI. With 6 bases removed from V and 1 base from J, the gap between germline ends came to 12 bases. CDR3 nucleotide sequence: TGTGCCAGCAGCGGGACCGGACAGAACACTGAAGCTTTCTTT. Translated: CASSGTGQNTEAFF.

This chain connects TRBV7-9 to TRBJ2-1; D not resolved. CDR1 is SEHNR and CDR2 is FQNEAQ in the germline V gene (reference sequence). The CDR3 is made up of 13 amino acids. V lost 1 base and J 2 bases, leaving 3 bases between the germline ends. The CDR3 region is CASSLGAYNEQFF. The CDR3 nucleotides are TGTGCCAGCAGCTTAGGGGCCTACAATGAGCAGTTCTTC.

The chain is built from TRBV7-2 and TRBJ1-2, with D uncertain. The CDR3 spans 14 residues. With 5 bases removed from V and 4 bases from J, the gap between germline ends came to 14 bases. Germline V CDR1 and CDR2: SGHTA, FQGNSA. CDR3 DNA sequence: TGTGCCAGCAGCCCCTTTGGGAAAAGCTATGGCTACACCTTC. It yields the protein CASSPFGKSYGYTF.

The chain links TRBV19 to TRBJ1-2; 8 nucleotides agree with TRBD1. The CDR3 consists of 17 residues. The V gene's germline CDR1 is LNHDA and CDR2 SQIVND (reference sequence). The V and J ends lost 5 bases and 6 bases, in that order; junction bases with no gene match: 17. The CDR3 here is CASSFLVGDRGAHGYTF. The DNA of the CDR3 is TGTGCCAGTAGTTTCCTCGTCGGAGACAGGGGCGCCCATGGCTACACCTTC.

This clone was detected once. The chain recombines TRBV7-2 with TRBJ1-1; D gene ambiguous. The CDR3 is 16 amino acids. Trimming stripped 2 bases from V and 0 bases from J, with 13 bases between. Germline V gene data show CDR1 as SGHTA and CDR2 as FQGNSA. The CDR3 here is CASSLPSSLLNTEAFF. CDR3 DNA sequence: TGTGCCAGCAGCTTACCTTCGAGCTTGTTGAACACTGAAGCTTTCTTT. Looking up the rest from reference TRBV7-2 and TRBJ1-1 gives the full variable domain: GAGVSQSPSNKVTEKGKDVELRCDPISGHTALYWYRQSLGQGLEFLIYFQGNSAPDKSGLPSDRFSAERTGGSVSTLTIQRTQQEDSAVYLCASSLPSSLLNTEAFFGQGTRLTVV.

This rearrangement joins TRBV10-3 to TRBJ2-5, with TRBD2 matching 13 bases. This CDR3 contains 14 residues. After removal of 10 bases from V and 5 bases from J, the junction contained 7 bases not matched to a gene. Germline CDR1 is ENHRY and CDR2 is SYGVKD. For the CDR3, the DNA is TGTGCCAGCGGACTAGCGGGAGATCGGGAGACCCAGTACTTC. The encoded protein is CASGLAGDRETQYF.

The chain couples TRBV9 to TRBJ2-7; D tentatively reads TRBD1 or TRBD2 (5 bases each). V lost 4 bases and J lost 7, with 9 bases in between. Per germline, CDR1 SGDLS and CDR2 YYNGEE. This CDR3 has 11 residues. CDR3 coding DNA: TGTGCCAGCAGCTCGAGGGGAGAGCAGTACTTC. Its protein product is CASSSRGEQYF.

The chain is built from TRBV19 and TRBJ2-5; D assignment may be TRBD1 or TRBD2 (5 bases each). The V gene's germline CDR1 is LNHDA and CDR2 SQIVND (reference sequence). The CDR3 sequence is 13 residues long. V lost 7 bases to trimming and J lost 2 bases, with 11 bases between them. Here the CDR3 reads CASKVWGQETQYF. DNA for the CDR3: TGTGCCAGTAAGGTCTGGGGGCAAGAGACCCAGTACTTC.